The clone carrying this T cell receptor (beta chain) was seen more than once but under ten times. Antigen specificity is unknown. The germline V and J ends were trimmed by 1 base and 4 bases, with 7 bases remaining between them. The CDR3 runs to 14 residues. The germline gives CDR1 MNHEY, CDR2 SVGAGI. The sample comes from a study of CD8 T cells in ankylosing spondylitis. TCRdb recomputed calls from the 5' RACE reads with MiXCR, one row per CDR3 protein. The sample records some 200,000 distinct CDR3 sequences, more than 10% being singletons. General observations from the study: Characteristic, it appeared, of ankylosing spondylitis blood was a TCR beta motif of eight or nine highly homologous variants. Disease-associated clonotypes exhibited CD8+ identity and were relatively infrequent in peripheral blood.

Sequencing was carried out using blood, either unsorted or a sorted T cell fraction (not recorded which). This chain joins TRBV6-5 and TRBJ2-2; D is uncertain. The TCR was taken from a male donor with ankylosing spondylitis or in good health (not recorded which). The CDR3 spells CASSYLAATGELFF. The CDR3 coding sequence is TGTGCCAGCAGTTACTTGGCAGCCACCGGGGAGCTGTTTTTT.